One sample yielded the 6 T cell receptor beta chains listed below, sequenced in a study of cytomegalovirus exposure and HLA in healthy donors. The PCR ran on 60 Vbeta and 13 Jbeta primers. Data came from immunoSEQ multiplex PCR; TCRdb stores just in-frame clones and leaves some out. The table records over 150,000 clones, approximately 80% of them present only once. What was sequenced was PBMCs. Receptors originate from a young woman in good health and CMV-seropositive.

The chain combines TRBV5-4 with TRBJ1-2, with D hard to call. The CDR3 contains 13 residues. Trimming shortened V by 1 base and J by 7 bases, and 11 bases separated the two germline ends. The V gene's germline CDR1 is SGHNT and CDR2 YYREEE (reference sequence). CDR3 sequence (DNA): TGTGCCAGCAGCTTGTTCTATCGGGGTGGCTACACCTTC. Its translation is CASSLFYRGGYTF.

The chain has TRBV13 and TRBJ1-2; no clear D. This CDR3 comprises 12 residues. V was trimmed by 5 bases and J by 4 bases, leaving 8 bases between them. Germline assignment: CDR1 PRHDT and CDR2 FYEKMQ (reference sequence). The CDR3 spells CASSNSSYGYTF. CDR3 DNA sequence: TGTGCCAGCAGCAACAGCAGCTATGGCTACACCTTC.

The chain carries TRBV9 and TRBJ2-1; 9 bases are a match to TRBD2. CDR1 is SGDLS, CDR2 YYNGEE, per germline. The junction had 3 bases not matched to a gene; V was cut back by 5 bases and J by 0 bases. The CDR3 contains 15 residues. The CDR3 bases are TGTGCCAGCAGTATAGCGGGGGACTCCTACAATGAGCAGTTCTTC. Amino acid sequence: CASSIAGDSYNEQFF.

The V call is TRBV15, the J call TRBJ2-1; D gene unclear. The germline V gene encodes CDR1 LNHNV and CDR2 YYDKDF (reference sequence). This CDR3 comprises 14 residues. Between the trimmed V and J ends, which lost 3 bases and 4 bases, there was a span of 10 bases. The CDR3 spells CATSRHRDYNEQFF. In DNA form, the CDR3 reads TGTGCCACCAGCAGGCACAGAGATTACAATGAGCAGTTCTTC.

The chain has TRBV7-2 and TRBJ2-7; 7 nucleotides match TRBD2. V shed 5 bases, J shed 4 bases, and the junction held 5 bases outside the gene matches. CDR1 SGHTA and CDR2 FQGNSA come from the germline V gene. The CDR3 is made up of 13 amino acids. Here the CDR3 reads CASSPGLVYEQYF. The CDR3 coding sequence is TGTGCCAGCAGCCCAGGACTAGTTTACGAGCAGTACTTC.

The V and J genes are TRBV11-3 and TRBJ1-6, with D perhaps matching TRBD1 (6 bases). Per germline, CDR1 SGHNT and CDR2 YENEEA. Trimming pared 4 bases from V and 7 bases from J, leaving 14 bases between. This CDR3 contains 15 residues. The CDR3 bases are TGTGCCAGCAGCTCCCGGACAGCGCAGAATTCACCCCTCCACTTT. This gives the protein CASSSRTAQNSPLHF.